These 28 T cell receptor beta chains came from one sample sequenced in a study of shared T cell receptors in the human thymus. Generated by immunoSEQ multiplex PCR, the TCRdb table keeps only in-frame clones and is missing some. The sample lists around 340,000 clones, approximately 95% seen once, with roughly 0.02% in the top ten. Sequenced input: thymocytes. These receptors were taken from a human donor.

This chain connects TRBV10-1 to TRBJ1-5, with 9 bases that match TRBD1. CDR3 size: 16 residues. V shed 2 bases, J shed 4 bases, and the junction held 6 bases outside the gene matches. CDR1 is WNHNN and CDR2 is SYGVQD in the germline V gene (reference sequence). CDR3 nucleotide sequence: TGCGCCAGCAGTGAGCCGCCGGACAGGGGAAATCAGCCCCAGCATTTT. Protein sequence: CASSEPPDRGNQPQHF.

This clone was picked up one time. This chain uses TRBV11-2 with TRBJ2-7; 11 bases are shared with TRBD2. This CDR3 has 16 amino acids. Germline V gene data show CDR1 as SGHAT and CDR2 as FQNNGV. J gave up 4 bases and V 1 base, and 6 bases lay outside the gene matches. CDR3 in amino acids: CASSLGGLAARYEQYF. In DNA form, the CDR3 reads TGTGCCAGCAGCTTAGGGGGACTAGCGGCCCGATACGAGCAGTACTTC.

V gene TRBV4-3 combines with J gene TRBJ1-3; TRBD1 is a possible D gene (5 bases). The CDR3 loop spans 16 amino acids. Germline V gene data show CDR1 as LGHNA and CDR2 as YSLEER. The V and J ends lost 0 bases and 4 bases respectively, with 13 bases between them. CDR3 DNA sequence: TGCGCCAGCAGCCAAGACCCGGGACGGCAAGGAAACACCATATATTTT. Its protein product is CASSQDPGRQGNTIYF.

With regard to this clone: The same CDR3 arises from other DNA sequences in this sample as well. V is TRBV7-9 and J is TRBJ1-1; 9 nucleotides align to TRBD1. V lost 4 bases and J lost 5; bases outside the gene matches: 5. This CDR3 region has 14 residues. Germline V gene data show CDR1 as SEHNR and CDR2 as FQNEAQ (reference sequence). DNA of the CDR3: TGTGCCAGCAGCTCACAGGGGGCGGGTACTGAAGCTTTCTTT. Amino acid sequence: CASSSQGAGTEAFF.

The CDR3 protein is CASTQLAGARSGNEQFF. CDR3 DNA: TGTGCCAGCACCCAACTAGCGGGAGCGAGGAGTGGGAATGAGCAGTTCTTC. This chain connects TRBV7-2 to TRBJ2-1, with 11 bases that match TRBD2. The CDR3 extends over 17 amino acids. V was pared by 7 bases and J by 7 bases, with 15 bases of the junction left unmatched. Germline loops: CDR1 SGHTA, CDR2 FQGNSA.

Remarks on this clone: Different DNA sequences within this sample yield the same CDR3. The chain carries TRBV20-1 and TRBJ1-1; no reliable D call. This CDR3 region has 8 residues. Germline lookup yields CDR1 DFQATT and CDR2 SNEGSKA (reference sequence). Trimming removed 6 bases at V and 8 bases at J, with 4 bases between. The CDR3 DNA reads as TGCAGTGCCACCGAAGCTTTCTTT. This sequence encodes CSATEAFF.

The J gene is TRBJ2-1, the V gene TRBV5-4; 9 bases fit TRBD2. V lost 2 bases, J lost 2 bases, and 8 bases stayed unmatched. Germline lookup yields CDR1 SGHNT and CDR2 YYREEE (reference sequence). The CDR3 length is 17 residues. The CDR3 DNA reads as TGTGCCAGCAGCTTACAGCGGGAGGCCCCCACCTACAATGAGCAGTTCTTC. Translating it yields CASSLQREAPTYNEQFF.

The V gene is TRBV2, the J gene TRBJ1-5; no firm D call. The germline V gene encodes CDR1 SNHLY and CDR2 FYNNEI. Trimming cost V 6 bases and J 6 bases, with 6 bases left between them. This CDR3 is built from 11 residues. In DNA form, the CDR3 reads TGTGCCAGCAGGACTAGTCAGCCCCAGCATTTT. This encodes CASRTSQPQHF.

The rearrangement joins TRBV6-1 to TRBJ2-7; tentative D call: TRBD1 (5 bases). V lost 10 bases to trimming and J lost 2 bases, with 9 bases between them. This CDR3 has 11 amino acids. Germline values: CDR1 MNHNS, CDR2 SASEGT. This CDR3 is CATRRAYEQYF. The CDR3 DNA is TGTGCCACCCGCAGGGCCTACGAGCAGTACTTC.

CDR3 DNA sequence: TGTGCCAGCAGCCAAGATACGGGGGTAGCGGGAGGGCTGGAGACCCAGTACTTC. Amino acid sequence: CASSQDTGVAGGLETQYF. This chain uses TRBV4-2 with TRBJ2-5; TRBD2 matches at 11 bases. CDR3 length equals 18 residues. With V trimmed by 0 bases and J by 5 bases, 11 bases remained unmatched. Germline V gene sequence: CDR1 LGHNA, CDR2 YNFKEQ.

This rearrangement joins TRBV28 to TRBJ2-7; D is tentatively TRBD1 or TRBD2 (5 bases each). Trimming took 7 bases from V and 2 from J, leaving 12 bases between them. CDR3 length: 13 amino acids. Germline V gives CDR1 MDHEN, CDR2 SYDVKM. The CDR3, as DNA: TGTGCCAGCACCCTGTGGGGGACCTACGAGCAGTACTTC. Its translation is CASTLWGTYEQYF.

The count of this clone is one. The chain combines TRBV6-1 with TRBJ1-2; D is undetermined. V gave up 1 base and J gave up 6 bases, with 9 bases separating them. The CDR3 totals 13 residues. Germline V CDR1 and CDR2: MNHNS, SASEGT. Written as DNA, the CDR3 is TGTGCCAGCAGTGAAGAACCGGGGAATGGCTACACCTTC. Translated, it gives CASSEEPGNGYTF.

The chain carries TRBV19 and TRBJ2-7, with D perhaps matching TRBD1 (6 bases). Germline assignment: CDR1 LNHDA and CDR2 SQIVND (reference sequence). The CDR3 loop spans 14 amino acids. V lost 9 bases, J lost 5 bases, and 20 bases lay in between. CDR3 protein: CASYPGTKGHEQYF. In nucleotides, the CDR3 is TGTGCCAGCTACCCCGGGACAAAAGGCCACGAGCAGTACTTC.

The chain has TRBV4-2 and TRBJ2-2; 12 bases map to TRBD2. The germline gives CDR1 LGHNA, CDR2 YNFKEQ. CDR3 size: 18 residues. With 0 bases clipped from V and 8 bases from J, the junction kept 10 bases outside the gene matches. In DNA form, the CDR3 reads TGTGCCAGCAGCCAAGATCCTAGCGGGAGGGCCGTAGGGGGGGAGCTGTTTTTT. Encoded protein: CASSQDPSGRAVGGELFF.

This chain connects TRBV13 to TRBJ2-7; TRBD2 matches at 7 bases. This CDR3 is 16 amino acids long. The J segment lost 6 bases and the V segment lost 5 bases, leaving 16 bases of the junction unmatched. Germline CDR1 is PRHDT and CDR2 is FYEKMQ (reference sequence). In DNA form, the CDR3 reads TGTGCCAGCAGCCCTAGTTCTAGCGGACCCCCGCTCGAGCAGTACTTC. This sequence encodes CASSPSSSGPPLEQYF.

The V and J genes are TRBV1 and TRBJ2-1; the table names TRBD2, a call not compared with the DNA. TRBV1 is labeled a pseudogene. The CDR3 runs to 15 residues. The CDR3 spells CTSRPAAGGENEQFF. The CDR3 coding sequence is TGCACCAGCAGACCCGCGGCGGGAGGGGAGAATGAGCAGTTCTTC.

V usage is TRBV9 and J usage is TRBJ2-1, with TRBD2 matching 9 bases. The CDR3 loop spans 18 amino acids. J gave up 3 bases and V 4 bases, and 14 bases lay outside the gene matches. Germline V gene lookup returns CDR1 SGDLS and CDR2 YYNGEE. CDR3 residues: CASSKTAGLALVYNEQFF. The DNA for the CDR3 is TGTGCCAGCAGCAAGACCGCCGGACTAGCGTTGGTCTACAATGAGCAGTTCTTC.

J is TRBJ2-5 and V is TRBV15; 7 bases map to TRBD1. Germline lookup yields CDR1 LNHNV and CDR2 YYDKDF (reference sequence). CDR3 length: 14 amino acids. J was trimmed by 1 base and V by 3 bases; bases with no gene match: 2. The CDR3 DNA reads TGTGCCACCAGCAGGGGACAGACCCAAGAGACCCAGTACTTC. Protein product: CATSRGQTQETQYF.

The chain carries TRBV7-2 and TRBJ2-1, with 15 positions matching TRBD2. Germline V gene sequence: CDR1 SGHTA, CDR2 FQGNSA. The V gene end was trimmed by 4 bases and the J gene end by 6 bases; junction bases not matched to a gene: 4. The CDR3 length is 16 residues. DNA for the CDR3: TGTGCCAGCAGCTGGGGGGGACTAGCGGGAGGCAATGAGCAGTTCTTC. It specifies CASSWGGLAGGNEQFF.

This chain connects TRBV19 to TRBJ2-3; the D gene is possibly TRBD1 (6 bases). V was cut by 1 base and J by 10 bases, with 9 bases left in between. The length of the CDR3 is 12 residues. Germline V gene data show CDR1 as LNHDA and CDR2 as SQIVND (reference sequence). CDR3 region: CASSIARGPQYF. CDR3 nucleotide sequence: TGTGCCAGTAGTATAGCCAGGGGACCGCAGTATTTT.

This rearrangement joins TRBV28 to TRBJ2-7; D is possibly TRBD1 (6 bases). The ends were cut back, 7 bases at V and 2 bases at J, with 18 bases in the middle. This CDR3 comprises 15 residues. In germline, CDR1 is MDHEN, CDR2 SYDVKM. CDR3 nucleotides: TGTGCCAGCACCCTGGCCAGGGGCCCAACCTACGAGCAGTACTTC. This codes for CASTLARGPTYEQYF. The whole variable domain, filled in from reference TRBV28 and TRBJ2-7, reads DVKVTQSSRYLVKRTGEKVFLECVQDMDHENMFWYRQDPGLGLRLIYFSYDVKMKEKGDIPEGYSVSREKKERFSLILESASTNQTSMYLCASTLARGPTYEQYFGPGTRLTVT.

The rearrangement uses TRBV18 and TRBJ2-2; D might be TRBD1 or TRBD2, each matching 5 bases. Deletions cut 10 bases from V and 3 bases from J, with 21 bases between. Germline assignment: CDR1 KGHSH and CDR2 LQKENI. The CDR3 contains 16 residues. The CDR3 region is CATLPRQLEDTGELFF. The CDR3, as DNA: TGTGCCACGCTCCCCCGACAGTTGGAGGACACCGGGGAGCTGTTTTTT.

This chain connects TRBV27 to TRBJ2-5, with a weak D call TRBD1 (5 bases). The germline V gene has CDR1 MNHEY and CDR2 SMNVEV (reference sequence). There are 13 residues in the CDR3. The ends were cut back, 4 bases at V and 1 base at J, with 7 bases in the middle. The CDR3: CASSSQGQETQYF. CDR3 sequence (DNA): TGTGCCAGCAGTTCCCAGGGCCAAGAGACCCAGTACTTC.

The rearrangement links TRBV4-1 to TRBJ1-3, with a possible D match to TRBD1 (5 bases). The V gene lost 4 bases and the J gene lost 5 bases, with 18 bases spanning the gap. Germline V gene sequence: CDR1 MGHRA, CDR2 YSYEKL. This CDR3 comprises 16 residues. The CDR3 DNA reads TGCGCCAGCAGCCCCCCGGGGCAGGAGAAGCGAAACACCATATATTTT. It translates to CASSPPGQEKRNTIYF.

The CDR3 nucleotides are TGTGCCACCTACAATGAGCAGTTCTTC. Translating gives CATYNEQFF. The V gene is TRBV2, the J gene TRBJ2-1; D remains ambiguous. The CDR3 runs 9 residues. The V end lost 10 bases, the J end lost 2 bases, and 0 bases lay between the germline ends. The germline CDR1 and CDR2 sequences are SNHLY and FYNNEI.

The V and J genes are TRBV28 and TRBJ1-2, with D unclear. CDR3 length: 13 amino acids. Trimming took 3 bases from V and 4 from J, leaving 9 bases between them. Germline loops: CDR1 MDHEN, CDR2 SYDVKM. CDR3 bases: TGTGCCAGCAGTTTTGTATGGGGCTATGGCTACACCTTC. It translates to CASSFVWGYGYTF.

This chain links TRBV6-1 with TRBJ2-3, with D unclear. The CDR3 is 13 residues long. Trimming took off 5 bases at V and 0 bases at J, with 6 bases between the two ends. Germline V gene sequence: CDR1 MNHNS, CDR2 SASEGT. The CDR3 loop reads CASSLTSTDTQYF. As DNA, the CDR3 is TGTGCCAGCAGTCTCACAAGCACAGATACGCAGTATTTT.

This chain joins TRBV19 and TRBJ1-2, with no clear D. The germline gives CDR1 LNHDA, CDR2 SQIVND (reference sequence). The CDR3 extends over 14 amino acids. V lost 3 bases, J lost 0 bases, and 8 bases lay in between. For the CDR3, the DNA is TGTGCCAGTAGTATGGGCAGCACTAACTATGGCTACACCTTC. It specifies CASSMGSTNYGYTF.